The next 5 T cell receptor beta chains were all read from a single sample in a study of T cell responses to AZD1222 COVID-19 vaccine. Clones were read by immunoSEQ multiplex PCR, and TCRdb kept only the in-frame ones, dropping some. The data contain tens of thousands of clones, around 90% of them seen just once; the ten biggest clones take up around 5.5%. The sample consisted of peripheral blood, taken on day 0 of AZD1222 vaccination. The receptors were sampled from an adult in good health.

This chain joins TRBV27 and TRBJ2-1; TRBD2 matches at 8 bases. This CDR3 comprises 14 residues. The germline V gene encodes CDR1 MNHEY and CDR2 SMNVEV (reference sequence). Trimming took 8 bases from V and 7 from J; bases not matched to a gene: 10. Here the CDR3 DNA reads TGTGCCAGCCGCGGGTCGGGAGGGCTAAATGAGCAGTTCTTC. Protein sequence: CASRGSGGLNEQFF.

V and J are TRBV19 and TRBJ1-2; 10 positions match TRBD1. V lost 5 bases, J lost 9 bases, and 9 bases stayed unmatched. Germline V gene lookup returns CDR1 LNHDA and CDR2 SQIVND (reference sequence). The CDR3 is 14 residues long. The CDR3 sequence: CASSPPGQGIRYTF. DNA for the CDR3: TGTGCCAGTAGTCCCCCGGGACAGGGGATTCGCTACACCTTC.

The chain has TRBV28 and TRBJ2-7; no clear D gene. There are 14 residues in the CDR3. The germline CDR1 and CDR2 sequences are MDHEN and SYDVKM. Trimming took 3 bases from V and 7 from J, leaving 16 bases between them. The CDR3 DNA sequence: TGTGCCAGCAGTTTCGGTGGGCTTGGAAGGGAGCAGTACTTC. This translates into CASSFGGLGREQYF. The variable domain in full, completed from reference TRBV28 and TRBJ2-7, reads DVKVTQSSRYLVKRTGEKVFLECVQDMDHENMFWYRQDPGLGLRLIYFSYDVKMKEKGDIPEGYSVSREKKERFSLILESASTNQTSMYLCASSFGGLGREQYFGPGTRLTVT.

CDR3 DNA sequence: TGTGCCAGCAGTAAGGACAGGGGAACCGCCTACGAGCAGTACTTC. It specifies CASSKDRGTAYEQYF. The V call is TRBV27, the J call TRBJ2-7; TRBD1 agrees at 9 bases. Germline V gives CDR1 MNHEY, CDR2 SMNVEV (reference sequence). J gave up 2 bases and V 5 bases, and 7 bases lay outside the gene matches. CDR3 length equals 15 residues.

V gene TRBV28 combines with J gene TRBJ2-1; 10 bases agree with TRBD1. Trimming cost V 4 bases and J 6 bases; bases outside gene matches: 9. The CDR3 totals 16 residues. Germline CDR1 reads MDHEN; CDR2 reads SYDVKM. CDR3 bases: TGTGCCAGCAGTTCCCCGGGGGGGACAGGGGTCAATGAGCAGTTCTTC. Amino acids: CASSSPGGTGVNEQFF.